The 7 T cell receptor beta chains given below trace back to one sample, sequenced in a study of radiation and T cells in renal cell carcinoma. This table comes from immunoSEQ multiplex PCR, and its TCRdb copy is limited to in-frame clones, with some not included. The data contain about 59,000 clones, roughly three quarters of them singletons. Time point defined: baseline pretreatment blood. Treatment of the sample: 15 Gy SBRT to primary tumor, nephrectomy 4 weeks later. The sequencing here drew on blood, taken from a patient whose treatment included radiotherapy and nephrectomy. Every receptor here comes from a man in his 60s with renal cell carcinoma.

V usage is TRBV27 and J usage is TRBJ2-2; possibly TRBD1 for D (6 bases). Germline V lookup: CDR1 MNHEY, CDR2 SMNVEV (reference sequence). This CDR3 is built from 14 residues. Trimming removed 5 bases from V and 3 bases from J, with 10 bases in between. CDR3 amino acids: CASSRDTYTGELFF. CDR3 in DNA: TGTGCCAGCAGTCGGGACACCTACACCGGGGAGCTGTTTTTT.

This clone was counted a single time. The chain uses TRBV5-4 and TRBJ1-3, with D uncertain. CDR1 and CDR2 from the germline V gene are SGHNT and YYREEE (reference sequence). Trimming pared 0 bases from V and 2 bases from J, leaving 12 bases between. This CDR3 is 16 amino acids long. CDR3 nucleotide sequence: TGTGCCAGCAGCTTGGATGGCAACTTCCCTGGAAACACCATATATTTT. Encoded protein: CASSLDGNFPGNTIYF.

This clone appeared a few times. V gene TRBV30 combines with J gene TRBJ1-1, with D tentatively TRBD1 (5 bases). The CDR3 extends over 15 amino acids. The germline gives CDR1 GTSNPN, CDR2 SVGIG (reference sequence). Trimming pared 7 bases from V and 3 bases from J, leaving 21 bases between. The CDR3 DNA follows: TGTGCCTACAACCGGGGGTCCGGTTGGGACACTGAAGCTTTCTTT. The encoded protein is CAYNRGSGWDTEAFF.

V gene TRBV6-6 combines with J gene TRBJ2-5; possibly TRBD1 or TRBD2 for D (5 bases each). Deletions cut 4 bases from V and 5 bases from J, with 17 bases between. The germline CDR1 and CDR2 sequences are MNHNY and SVGAGI (reference sequence). This CDR3 has 15 residues. This CDR3 is CASSSRDLGVETQYF. The CDR3 nucleotides are TGTGCCAGCAGTTCCCGGGACCTGGGCGTTGAGACCCAGTACTTC.

In its sample, this clone ranks as medium-sized. The CDR3 loop reads CATSDTYGYTF. CDR3 nucleotide sequence: TGTGCCACCTCGGACACCTATGGCTACACCTTC. The rearrangement uses TRBV6-5 and TRBJ1-2; D perhaps matches TRBD1 (5 bases). The V end lost 10 bases, the J end lost 4 bases, and 10 bases lay between the germline ends. The CDR3 is made up of 11 amino acids. Germline V gene sequence: CDR1 MNHEY, CDR2 SVGAGI.

This clone was counted between two and nine times. The rearrangement links TRBV7-9 to TRBJ2-1; D not certain. This CDR3 has 14 amino acids. Germline CDR1 SEHNR, CDR2 FQNEAQ (reference sequence). The V gene lost 3 bases and the J gene lost 7 bases, with 13 bases spanning the gap. The CDR3 loop reads CASSLDGVSNEQFF. The CDR3 DNA follows: TGTGCCAGCAGCTTGGACGGAGTTTCTAATGAGCAGTTCTTC. Based on the CDR3 plus reference TRBV7-9 and TRBJ2-1, the full variable domain is DTGVSQNPRHKITKRGQNVTFRCDPISEHNRLYWYRQTLGQGPEFLTYFQNEAQLEKSRLLSDRFSAERPKGSFSTLEIQRTEQGDSAMYLCASSLDGVSNEQFFGPGTRLTVL.

The gene calls are TRBV5-1 and TRBJ2-5, with 7 bases lining up with TRBD2. CDR3 length equals 15 residues. CDR1 is SGHRS and CDR2 is YFSETQ in the germline V gene. After removal of 4 bases from V and 4 bases from J, the junction contained 10 bases not matched to a gene. The CDR3: CASSGGRAEGETQYF. DNA of the CDR3: TGCGCCAGCAGCGGGGGGAGGGCCGAGGGAGAGACCCAGTACTTC.